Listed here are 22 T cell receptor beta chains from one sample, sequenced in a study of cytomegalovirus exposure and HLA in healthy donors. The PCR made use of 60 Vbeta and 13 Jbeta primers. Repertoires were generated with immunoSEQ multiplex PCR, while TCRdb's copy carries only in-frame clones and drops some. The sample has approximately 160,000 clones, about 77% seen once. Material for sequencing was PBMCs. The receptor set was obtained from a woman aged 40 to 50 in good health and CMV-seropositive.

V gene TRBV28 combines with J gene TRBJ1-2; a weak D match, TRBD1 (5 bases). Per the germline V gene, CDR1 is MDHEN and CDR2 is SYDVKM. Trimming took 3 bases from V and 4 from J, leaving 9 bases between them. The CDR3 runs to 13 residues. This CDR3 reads CASSFSRVYGYTF. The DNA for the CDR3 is TGTGCCAGCAGTTTCTCCAGGGTCTATGGCTACACCTTC.

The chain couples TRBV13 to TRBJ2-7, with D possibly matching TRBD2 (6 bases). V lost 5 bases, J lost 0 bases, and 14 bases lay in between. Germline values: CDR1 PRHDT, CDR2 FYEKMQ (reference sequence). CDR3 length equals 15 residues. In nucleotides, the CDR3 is TGTGCCAGCAGCATAAAATGGGGGGTCTCCTACGAGCAGTACTTC. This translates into CASSIKWGVSYEQYF. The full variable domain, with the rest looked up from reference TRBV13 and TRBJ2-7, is AAGVIQSPRHLIKEKRETATLKCYPIPRHDTVYWYQQGPGQDPQFLISFYEKMQSDKGSIPDRFSAQQFSDYHSELNMSSLELGDSALYFCASSIKWGVSYEQYFGPGTRLTVT.

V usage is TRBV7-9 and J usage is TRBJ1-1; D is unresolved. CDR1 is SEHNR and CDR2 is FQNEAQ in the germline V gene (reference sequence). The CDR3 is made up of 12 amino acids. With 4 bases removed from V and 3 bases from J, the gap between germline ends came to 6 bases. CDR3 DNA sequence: TGTGCCAGCAGCTACAGAGACACTGAAGCTTTCTTT. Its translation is CASSYRDTEAFF.

The CDR3 DNA reads TGTGCCAGTAGTGACTTGAACACTGAAGCTTTCTTT. Residues: CASSDLNTEAFF. V and J are TRBV19 and TRBJ1-1; no reliable D call. Germline CDR1 is LNHDA and CDR2 is SQIVND (reference sequence). This CDR3 has 12 amino acids. Trimming took 5 bases from V and 0 from J, leaving 4 bases between them. Full variable domain (outside the CDR3, taken from reference TRBV19 and TRBJ1-1): DGGITQSPKYLFRKEGQNVTLSCEQNLNHDAMYWYRQDPGQGLRLIYYSQIVNDFQKGDIAEGYSVSREKKESFPLTVTSAQKNPTAFYLCASSDLNTEAFFGQGTRLTVV.

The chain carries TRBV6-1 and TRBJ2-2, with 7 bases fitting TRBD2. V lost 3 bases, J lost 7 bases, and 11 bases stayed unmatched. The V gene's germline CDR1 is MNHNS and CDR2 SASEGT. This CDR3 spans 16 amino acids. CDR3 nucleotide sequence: TGTGCCAGCAGTGAGATAGGGGCGGGAGTGAGCGGGGAGCTGTTTTTT. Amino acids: CASSEIGAGVSGELFF.

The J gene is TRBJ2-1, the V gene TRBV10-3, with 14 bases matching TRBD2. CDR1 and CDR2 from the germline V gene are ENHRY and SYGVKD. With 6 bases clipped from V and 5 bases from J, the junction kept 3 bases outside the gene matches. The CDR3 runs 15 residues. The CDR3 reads CAISPGLAGDNEQFF. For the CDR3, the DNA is TGTGCCATCAGCCCGGGACTAGCGGGAGACAATGAGCAGTTCTTC.

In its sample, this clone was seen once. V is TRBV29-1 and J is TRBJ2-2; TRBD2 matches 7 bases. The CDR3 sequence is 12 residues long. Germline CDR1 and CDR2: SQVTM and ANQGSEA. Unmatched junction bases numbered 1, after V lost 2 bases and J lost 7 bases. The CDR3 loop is CSVERGGGELFF. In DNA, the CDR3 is TGCAGCGTTGAACGCGGGGGCGGGGAGCTGTTTTTT.

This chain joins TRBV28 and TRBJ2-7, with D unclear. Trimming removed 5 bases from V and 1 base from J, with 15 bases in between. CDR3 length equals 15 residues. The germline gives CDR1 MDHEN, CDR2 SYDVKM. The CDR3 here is CASSPPGGASYEQYF. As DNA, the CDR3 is TGTGCCAGCAGTCCCCCCGGTGGAGCTTCCTACGAGCAGTACTTC. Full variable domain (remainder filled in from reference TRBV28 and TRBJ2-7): DVKVTQSSRYLVKRTGEKVFLECVQDMDHENMFWYRQDPGLGLRLIYFSYDVKMKEKGDIPEGYSVSREKKERFSLILESASTNQTSMYLCASSPPGGASYEQYFGPGTRLTVT.

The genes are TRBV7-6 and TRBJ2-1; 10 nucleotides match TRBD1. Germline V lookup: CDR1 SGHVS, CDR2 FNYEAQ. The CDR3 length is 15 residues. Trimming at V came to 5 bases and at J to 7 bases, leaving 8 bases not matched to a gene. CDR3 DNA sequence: TGTGCCAGCAGCCTGACAGGGGGCCAGGGGAATGAGCAGTTCTTC. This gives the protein CASSLTGGQGNEQFF.

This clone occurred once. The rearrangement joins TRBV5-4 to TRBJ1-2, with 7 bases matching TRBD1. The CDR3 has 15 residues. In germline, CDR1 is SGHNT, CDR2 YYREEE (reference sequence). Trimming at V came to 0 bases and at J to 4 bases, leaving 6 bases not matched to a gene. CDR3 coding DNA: TGTGCCAGCAGCTTGGATTTGGGACAGCTCTATGGCTACACCTTC. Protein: CASSLDLGQLYGYTF.

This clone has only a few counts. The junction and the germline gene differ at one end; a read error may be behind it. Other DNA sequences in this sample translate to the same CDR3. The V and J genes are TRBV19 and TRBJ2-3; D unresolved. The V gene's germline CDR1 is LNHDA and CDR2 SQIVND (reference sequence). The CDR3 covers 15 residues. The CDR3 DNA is TGCGCCAGTAGTATTGCTAAGACTAGCACAGATACGCAGTATTTT. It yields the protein CASSIAKTSTDTQYF. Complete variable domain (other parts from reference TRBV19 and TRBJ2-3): DGGITQSPKYLFRKEGQNVTLSCEQNLNHDAMYWYRQDPGQGLRLIYYSQIVNDFQKGDIAEGYSVSREKKESFPLTVTSAQKNPTAFYLCASSIAKTSTDTQYFGPGTRLTVL.

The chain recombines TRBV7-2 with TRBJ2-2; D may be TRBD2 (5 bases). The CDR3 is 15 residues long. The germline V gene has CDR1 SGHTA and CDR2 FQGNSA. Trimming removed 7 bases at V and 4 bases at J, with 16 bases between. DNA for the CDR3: TGTGCCAGCACCGTCGGCGGGCTGGTCACCGGGGAGCTGTTTTTT. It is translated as CASTVGGLVTGELFF. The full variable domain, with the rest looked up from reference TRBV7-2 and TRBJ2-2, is GAGVSQSPSNKVTEKGKDVELRCDPISGHTALYWYRQSLGQGLEFLIYFQGNSAPDKSGLPSDRFSAERTGGSVSTLTIQRTQQEDSAVYLCASTVGGLVTGELFFGEGSRLTVL.

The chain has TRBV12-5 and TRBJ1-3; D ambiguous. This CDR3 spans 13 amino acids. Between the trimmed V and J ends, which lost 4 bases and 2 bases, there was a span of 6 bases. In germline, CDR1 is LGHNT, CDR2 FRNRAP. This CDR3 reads CASGSGTGNTIYF. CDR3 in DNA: TGTGCTAGTGGTTCGGGTACTGGAAACACCATATATTTT. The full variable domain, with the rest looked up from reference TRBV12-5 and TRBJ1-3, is DARVTQTPRHKVTEMGQEVTMRCQPILGHNTVFWYRQTMMQGLELLAYFRNRAPLDDSGMPKDRFSAEMPDATLATLKIQPSEPRDSAVYFCASGSGTGNTIYFGEGSWLTVV.

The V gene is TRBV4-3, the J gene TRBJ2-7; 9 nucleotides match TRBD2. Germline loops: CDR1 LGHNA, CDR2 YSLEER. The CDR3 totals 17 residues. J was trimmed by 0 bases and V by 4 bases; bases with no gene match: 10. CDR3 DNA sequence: TGCGCCAGCAGCCGGACCGAAGGTAGCGGGAGCTCCTACGAGCAGTACTTC. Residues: CASSRTEGSGSSYEQYF.

The CDR3 DNA reads TGCGCCAGCAGCTTGGGTACGCAGACAACTAATGAAAAACTGTTTTTT. Encoded protein: CASSLGTQTTNEKLFF. V usage is TRBV5-1 and J usage is TRBJ1-4; the D is unclear. Germline assignment: CDR1 SGHRS and CDR2 YFSETQ. This CDR3 region has 16 residues. V lost 0 bases and J 0 bases, leaving 9 bases between the germline ends.

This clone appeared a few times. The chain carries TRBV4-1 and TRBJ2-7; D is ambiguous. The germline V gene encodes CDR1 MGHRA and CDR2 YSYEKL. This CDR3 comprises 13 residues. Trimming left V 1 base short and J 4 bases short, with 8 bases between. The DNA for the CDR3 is TGCGCCAGCAGCCAAGTTGAGCGTTACGAGCAGTACTTC. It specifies CASSQVERYEQYF.

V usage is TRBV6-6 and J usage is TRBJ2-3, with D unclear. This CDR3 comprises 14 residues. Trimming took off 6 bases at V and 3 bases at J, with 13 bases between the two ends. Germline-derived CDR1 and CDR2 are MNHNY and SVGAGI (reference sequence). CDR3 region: CASRAIWATDTQYF. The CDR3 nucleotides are TGTGCCAGCAGGGCCATTTGGGCTACAGATACGCAGTATTTT.

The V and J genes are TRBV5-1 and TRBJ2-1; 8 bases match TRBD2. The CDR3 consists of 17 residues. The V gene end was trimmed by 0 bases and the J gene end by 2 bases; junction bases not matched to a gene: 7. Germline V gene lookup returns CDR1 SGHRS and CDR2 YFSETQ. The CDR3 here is CASSLALTGGAYNEQFF. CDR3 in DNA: TGCGCCAGCAGCTTGGCTCTTACGGGGGGGGCCTACAATGAGCAGTTCTTC.

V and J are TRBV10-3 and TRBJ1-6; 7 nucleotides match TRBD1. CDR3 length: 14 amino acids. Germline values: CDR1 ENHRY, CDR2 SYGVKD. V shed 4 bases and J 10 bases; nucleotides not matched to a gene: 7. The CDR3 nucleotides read TGTGCCATCAGTGTAGAGGGGGCTGGGTCACCCCTCCACTTT. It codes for CAISVEGAGSPLHF.

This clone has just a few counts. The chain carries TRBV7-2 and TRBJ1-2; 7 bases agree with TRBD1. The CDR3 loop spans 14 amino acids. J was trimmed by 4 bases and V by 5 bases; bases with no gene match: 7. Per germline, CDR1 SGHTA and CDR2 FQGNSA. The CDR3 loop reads CASSPTRDSYGYTF. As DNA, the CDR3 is TGTGCCAGCAGCCCCACCAGGGACAGCTATGGCTACACCTTC.

The CDR3 loop is CASSDLQGVIYNSPLHF. DNA of the CDR3: TGTGCCAGCAGTGACTTACAGGGGGTTATCTATAATTCACCCCTCCACTTT. The V and J genes are TRBV2 and TRBJ1-6; 8 nucleotides line up with TRBD1. Germline V gives CDR1 SNHLY, CDR2 FYNNEI. Losses at the gene ends were 3 bases for V and 3 bases for J; bases not matched to a gene: 7. The CDR3 contains 17 residues.

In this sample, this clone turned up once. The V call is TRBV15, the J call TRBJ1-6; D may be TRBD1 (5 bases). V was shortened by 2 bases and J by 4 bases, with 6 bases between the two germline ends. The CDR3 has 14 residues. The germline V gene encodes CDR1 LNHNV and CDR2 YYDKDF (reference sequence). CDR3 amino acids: CATSRQGYNSPLHF. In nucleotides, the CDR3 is TGTGCCACCAGCAGACAGGGTTATAATTCACCCCTCCACTTT.